The rows below give T cell receptor beta chains drawn from one sample of a study of blood T cells in healthy people across ages. MiXCR was run by TCRdb on the 5' RACE reads, yielding one entry per CDR3 protein. The table shows hundreds of thousands of distinct CDR3 sequences, with 35% to 50% occurring only once. The sample consisted of blood. These receptors were taken from a man older than 75 in good health. CDR3s include the opening cysteine and the closing phenylalanine or tryptophan. The D gene is left open where the match is weak. The size field is filled for only some rows; it gives once, few, many or a size class.

clone_size,d_call,v_call,j_call,cdr3_nt,cdr3_aa
.,.,TRBV2,TRBJ2-1,TGTGCCAGCGCAGCTTCCAATGAGCAGTTCTTC,CASAASNEQFF
.,.,TRBV18,TRBJ2-7,TGTGCCAGCTCACCGGAAGTACCCAACTCCTACGAGCAGTACTTC,CASSPEVPNSYEQYF
.,.,TRBV21-1,TRBJ2-7,TGTGCCAGCAGCAATCTGGGGGCGAAGCCCTACGAGCAGTACTTC,CASSNLGAKPYEQYF
few,.,TRBV25-1,TRBJ1-1,TGTGCCAGCAGTGATTCCGCTTTCGAGAGGGGTGAAGCTTTCTTT,CASSDSAFERGEAFF
.,TRBD2,TRBV3-1,TRBJ2-1,TGTGCCAGCAGCCAGGGACTAGCGGGAGCTAACGAGCAGTTCTTC,CASSQGLAGANEQFF
.,TRBD2,TRBV9,TRBJ2-5,TGTGCCAGCAGCGTAATCGGACTAGGCCAAGAGACCCAGTACTTC,CASSVIGLGQETQYF
.,.,TRBV7-6,TRBJ1-1,TGTGCCAGCTCAGCCTCTCAAGACACTGAAGCTTTCTTT,CASSASQDTEAFF
.,.,TRBV6-2/TRBV6-3,TRBJ2-3,TGTGCCGGCAGTACCCCAGGTTACACAGATACGCAGTATTTT,CAGSTPGYTDTQYF
.,.,TRBV6-6,TRBJ2-1,TGTGCCAGCAGTTACTCCACCCGTCAGGATCAGTTCTTC,CASSYSTRQDQFF
.,.,TRBV29-1,TRBJ2-1,TGCAGCGTTGTGAAAGGGGGGTCCTACAATGAGCAGTTCTTC,CSVVKGGSYNEQFF
.,.,TRBV9,TRBJ2-1,TGTGCCAGCAGCGGCCCAGGTTTCAATGAGCAGTTCTTC,CASSGPGFNEQFF
.,.,TRBV20-1,TRBJ2-1,TGCAGTGTCGGAGGCTTGGACAGAAACAATGAGCAGTTCTTC,CSVGGLDRNNEQFF
few,TRBD1,TRBV20-1,TRBJ1-2,TGCAGTGCCCAGGACAGGGGGGATGGCTACACCTTC,CSAQDRGDGYTF
.,.,TRBV7-2,TRBJ2-7,TGTGCCAGCAGCTTAGGGTACGGGAGAGGTTCCTACGAGCAGTACTTC,CASSLGYGRGSYEQYF
few,TRBD1,TRBV5-1,TRBJ2-7,TGCGCCAGCAGCTCGGGGGGACAGGGGGGAACCGAGCAGTACTTC,CASSSGGQGGTEQYF
.,TRBD2,TRBV10-3,TRBJ2-5,TGTGCCATCAGTGAGTCACTAGCGGGAGTGGAAGAGACCCAGTACTTC,CAISESLAGVEETQYF
few,.,TRBV29-1,TRBJ2-1,TGCAGCACTTTGCGAGCAGAAAAAGATGAGCAGTTCTTC,CSTLRAEKDEQFF
.,TRBD2,TRBV20-1,TRBJ2-6,TGCAGTGCTAGGGGGACTAGCGGGAGTAGGACTGGGGCCAACGTCCTGACTTTC,CSARGTSGSRTGANVLTF
.,TRBD2,TRBV9,TRBJ2-1,TGTGCCAGCAGCGTAGTCAACGGGAGGGGCAAGGAGCAGTTCTTC,CASSVVNGRGKEQFF
few,.,TRBV27,TRBJ2-7,TGTGCCAGCAGTTTCTCGCCTCGCGGCTCCTACGAGCAGTACTTC,CASSFSPRGSYEQYF
.,TRBD1,TRBV3-1,TRBJ1-2,TGTGCCAGCAGCCGTCTGACAGGGATGGACTATGGCTACACCTTC,CASSRLTGMDYGYTF
.,.,TRBV7-2,TRBJ2-7,TGTGCCAGCAGCCGGCCTCCCCAGGTCGGCGGAAGCTCCTACGAGCAGTACTTC,CASSRPPQVGGSSYEQYF
many,TRBD1,TRBV9,TRBJ2-5,TGTGCCAGCAGCTTAGTCGGGACAGAAGAGACCCAGTACTTC,CASSLVGTEETQYF
.,TRBD1,TRBV18,TRBJ2-1,TGTGCCAGCTCCCAGGACAGGGTGCCCCCTGAGCAGTTCTTC,CASSQDRVPPEQFF
once,.,TRBV6-6,TRBJ2-3,TGTGCCAGCAGTTACGAGTGGGGCACAGATACGCAGTATTTT,CASSYEWGTDTQYF
.,.,TRBV2,TRBJ1-2,TGTGCCAGCAGTGATCAGAATGGCTATGGCTACACCTTC,CASSDQNGYGYTF
.,TRBD1,TRBV20-1,TRBJ1-6,TGCAGTGCTCCGGGACAGGGGGCTTCACCCCTCCACTTT,CSAPGQGASPLHF
.,.,TRBV6-5,TRBJ1-2,TGTGCCAGCAGACCCGTACGGAACTATGGCTACACCTTC,CASRPVRNYGYTF
few,TRBD1,TRBV9,TRBJ2-7,TGTGCCAGCAGCGGGGGGGGACAGGGGACCTACGAGCAGTACTTC,CASSGGGQGTYEQYF
.,.,TRBV3-1,TRBJ2-5,TGTGCCAGCAGCCAAGACGTGTGCCGGGGGCAAGAGACCCAGTACTTC,CASSQDVCRGQETQYF
many,TRBD1,TRBV6-5,TRBJ2-5,TGTGCCAGCAGTTACGCCTGGACAGGGAACCAAGAGACCCAGTACTTC,CASSYAWTGNQETQYF
.,TRBD2,TRBV7-2,TRBJ2-3,TGTGCCAGCAGCTTAGGGACTAGCGGGGGAAATACGCAGTATTTT,CASSLGTSGGNTQYF
.,TRBD1,TRBV19,TRBJ2-3,TGTGCCAATATGAAGCAGGGGGCCACAGATACGCAGTATTTT,CANMKQGATDTQYF
.,.,TRBV20-1,TRBJ2-2,TGCAGTGCTAGAGTACCGAACACCGGGGAGCTGTTTTTT,CSARVPNTGELFF
.,.,TRBV11-1,TRBJ2-6,TGTGCCAGCAGCTTAGGGGGGGTCCCTGGGGCCAACGTCCTGACTTTC,CASSLGGVPGANVLTF
.,.,TRBV10-3,TRBJ2-3,TGTGCCATCAGTGAGATAAGCACAGATACGCAGTATTTT,CAISEISTDTQYF
.,TRBD1,TRBV4-2,TRBJ2-5,TGTGCCAGCAGCCAAATAACCGGGACAGAGGGAACTTGGCAGTACTTC,CASSQITGTEGTWQYF
few,TRBD2,TRBV11-2,TRBJ2-1,TGTGCCAGCAGCTTAGGTCAGCCGGGACTACCCTACATGGGATCCTACAATGAGCAGTTCTTC,CASSLGQPGLPYMGSYNEQFF
few,.,TRBV11-2,TRBJ1-5,TGTGCCAGCAGCTCTCTCGGACAGCCCCAGCATTTT,CASSSLGQPQHF
.,.,TRBV27,TRBJ2-7,TGTGCCAGCAGTTTTAGCGAAAATAACTACGAGCAGTACTTC,CASSFSENNYEQYF
.,TRBD2,TRBV4-2,TRBJ2-1,TGTGCCAGCAGCCAAGATCGGGAGCGGGGGGGCTACAATGAGCAGTTCTTC,CASSQDRERGGYNEQFF
once,.,TRBV29-1,TRBJ1-1,TGCAGCGTTGAAGGGAACATGGCGACTGAAGCTTTCTTT,CSVEGNMATEAFF
.,TRBD2,TRBV7-9,TRBJ2-3,TGTGCCAGCAGCCCCCGGACTAGCGGAGATACGCAGTATTTT,CASSPRTSGDTQYF
.,.,TRBV20-1,TRBJ2-2,TGCAGTGCTAGAACGGGAAGAAACACCGGGGAGCTGTTTTTT,CSARTGRNTGELFF
.,.,TRBV7-2,TRBJ2-7,TGTGCCAGCGGTGCAGTGCTCGATGGGGGCTCCGAGCAGTACTTC,CASGAVLDGGSEQYF
.,TRBD2,TRBV12-3/TRBV12-4,TRBJ2-2,TGTGCCAGCAGTCGACTAGCGGGAGATACCGGGGAGCTGTTTTTT,CASSRLAGDTGELFF
.,TRBD2,TRBV6-2/TRBV6-3,TRBJ2-1,TGTGCCAGCAGTCCGCGACTAGCGGGGGGGCTTGAGCAGTTCTTC,CASSPRLAGGLEQFF
many,.,TRBV7-2,TRBJ2-1,TGTGCCAGCAGCCCATCCAAGCCCCGGGGGCAGTTCTTC,CASSPSKPRGQFF
few,TRBD1,TRBV20-1,TRBJ1-1,TGCAGTGCGTCCGGGACAGGGGGTTTGAACACTGAAGCTTTCTTT,CSASGTGGLNTEAFF